This TCR beta chain was captured by sequencing in a study of T-cell reconstitution after alpha-beta-depleted transplantation in children. Preparing the TCRbeta library involved the use of unique molecular identifiers. TCRdb itself ran the PCR reads through MiXCR, one entry per CDR3 protein. This sample has roughly 280,000 distinct CDR3 sequences, with roughly 12% found just once. This clonotype was detected many times. V lost 9 bases and J 2 bases, leaving 11 bases between the germline ends. The CDR3 has 12 amino acids. CDR1 and CDR2 from the germline V gene are MDHEN and SYDVKM. Sequenced here: peripheral blood, sampled 180 days after TCRalphabeta/CD19-depleted stem cell transplant. The clonotype comes from a male patient aged 2-9 years who had a stem cell transplant for chronic granulomatous disease, so the T cells may come from the graft donor. V and J are TRBV28 and TRBJ2-7; D is perhaps TRBD1 (5 bases). The CDR3: CASTQGPYEQYF. In DNA, the CDR3 is TGTGCCAGTACGCAGGGCCCCTACGAGCAGTACTTC.